The 14 T cell receptor beta chains in this list originate from one sample, sequenced in a study of post-analysis software for immune sequencing data. Notes on the study in general: Five or six TRBV segments, TRBV5-6, TRBV5-1 and TRBV20-1 among them, were found more frequent in patients than controls.

Built from TCR beta cDNA, the libraries had unique molecular identifiers in them. MiXCR was run by TCRdb on the PCR reads, yielding one entry per CDR3 protein. The data contain hundreds of thousands of distinct CDR3 sequences, over 45% of them singletons. Antigens of these TCRs are unknown. Sequencing used blood. The receptor source for this set is a girl aged 2 to 9 with multiple sclerosis.

This clonotype has only a few counts. V gene TRBV4-3 combines with J gene TRBJ2-1; 9 nucleotides agree with TRBD2. Germline V CDR1 and CDR2: LGHNA, YSLEER. Trimming took 4 bases from V and 3 from J; bases not matched to a gene: 4. The CDR3 totals 15 residues. The CDR3 region has the DNA TGCGCCAGCAGCCCGGGGACTAGCTTCTACAATGAGCAGTTCTTC. This sequence encodes CASSPGTSFYNEQFF.

This rearrangement joins TRBV3-1 to TRBJ1-1; D not resolved. This CDR3 contains 11 residues. Germline V gene sequence: CDR1 LGHDT, CDR2 YNNKEL (reference sequence). V lost 3 bases and J lost 3, with 2 bases in between. The CDR3 here is CASSHHTEAFF. The CDR3 nucleotides are TGTGCCAGCAGCCATCACACTGAAGCTTTCTTT.

The chain links TRBV15 to TRBJ2-1; 7 bases are a match to TRBD2. V was clipped by 0 bases and J by 7 bases; unmatched bases: 9. Germline V lookup: CDR1 LNHNV, CDR2 YYDKDF (reference sequence). The CDR3 spans 16 residues. CDR3 loop: CATSRDFQGGRNEQFF. In nucleotides, the CDR3 is TGTGCCACCAGCAGAGATTTTCAGGGAGGGAGGAATGAGCAGTTCTTC. Using reference TRBV15 and TRBJ2-1 for the parts outside the CDR3, the full variable domain is DAMVIQNPRYQVTQFGKPVTLSCSQTLNHNVMYWYQQKSSQAPKLLFHYYDKDFNNEADTPDNFQSRRPNTSFCFLDIRSPGLGDTAMYLCATSRDFQGGRNEQFFGPGTRLTVL.

This clonotype has more than one count but fewer than ten. The CDR3 reads CASSPLTGRGETQYF. The CDR3 coding sequence is TGCGCCAGCAGCCCGTTGACAGGGAGAGGGGAGACCCAGTACTTC. The chain uses TRBV5-1 and TRBJ2-5; 7 bases agree with TRBD1. With V trimmed by 4 bases and J by 5 bases, 11 bases remained unmatched. The CDR3 contains 15 residues. Germline assignment: CDR1 SGHRS and CDR2 YFSETQ.

This sequence joins TRBV6-4 and TRBJ1-5; D not certain. The CDR3 consists of 15 residues. Trimming stripped 10 bases from V and 3 bases from J, with 19 bases between. Germline V gene lookup returns CDR1 MRHNA and CDR2 SNTAGT. The CDR3 coding sequence is TGTGCCACCCCGTTTGGCCCCTCGGTCAATCAGCCCCAGCATTTT. This gives the protein CATPFGPSVNQPQHF.

The chain links TRBV6-2 or TRBV6-3 to TRBJ2-1; tentatively, D is TRBD1 (5 bases). This CDR3 has 15 residues. Germline V lookup: CDR1 MNHEY, CDR2 SVGEGT. Deletions cut 2 bases from V and 3 bases from J, with 11 bases between. The CDR3 coding sequence is TGTGCCAGCAGTTACAGTCCAGGGATCTACAATGAGCAGTTCTTC. It codes for CASSYSPGIYNEQFF.

V usage is TRBV7-2 and J usage is TRBJ2-1; the match to TRBD2 covers 7 bases. CDR3 length: 16 amino acids. V lost 2 bases to trimming and J lost 4 bases; unmatched junction nucleotides: 8. Germline V lookup: CDR1 SGHTA, CDR2 FQGNSA. The CDR3 DNA reads as TGTGCCAGCAGCTTATATGGCGGGGGTCTTTACAATGAGCAGTTCTTC. Its protein is CASSLYGGGLYNEQFF.

This clonotype appeared a single time. V is TRBV10-2 and J is TRBJ1-1; D gene uncertain. The CDR3 sequence is 13 residues long. Germline V CDR1 and CDR2: WSHSY, SAAADI. Deletions cut 5 bases from V and 5 bases from J, with 12 bases between. The CDR3 is CASSNGRETEAFF. The CDR3 nucleotides are TGCGCCAGCAGTAACGGACGGGAGACTGAAGCTTTCTTT.

The CDR3 DNA reads TGCAGCGTTGGTCCTAGCGGGGCGAGCACAGATACGCAGTATTTT. Translated: CSVGPSGASTDTQYF. This chain joins TRBV29-1 and TRBJ2-3, with TRBD2 matching 9 bases. With 4 bases clipped from V and 0 bases from J, the junction kept 5 bases outside the gene matches. Germline CDR1 reads SQVTM; CDR2 reads ANQGSEA. The CDR3 runs 15 residues.

CDR3 loop: CASSLRPRLADTDTQYF. The DNA of the CDR3 is TGTGCCAGCAGCCTCCGACCGAGACTAGCGGACACAGATACGCAGTATTTT. This rearrangement joins TRBV9 to TRBJ2-3, with 9 bases matching TRBD2. This CDR3 comprises 17 residues. Trimming at V came to 4 bases and at J to 2 bases, leaving 11 bases not matched to a gene. Germline loops: CDR1 SGDLS, CDR2 YYNGEE.

V and J are TRBV6-1 and TRBJ1-1; D is possibly TRBD1 (5 bases). V was cut by 4 bases and J by 8 bases, with 11 bases left in between. Looked up from germline, CDR1 is MNHNS and CDR2 is SASEGT. The CDR3 runs 12 residues. This CDR3 is CASSVGGVEAFF. In DNA, the CDR3 is TGTGCCAGCAGTGTTGGGGGGGTCGAAGCTTTCTTT.

This rearrangement joins TRBV10-3 to TRBJ1-2; D not certain. CDR3 length: 11 amino acids. The V gene lost 1 base and the J gene lost 5 bases, with 2 bases spanning the gap. CDR1 and CDR2 (germline): ENHRY, SYGVKD. This CDR3 is CAISELYGYTF. CDR3 nucleotide sequence: TGTGCCATCAGTGAGTTGTATGGCTACACCTTC.

J is TRBJ2-7 and V is TRBV12-3 or TRBV12-4; D may be TRBD1 (6 bases). Deletions cut 5 bases from V and 2 bases from J, with 16 bases between. This CDR3 is 15 amino acids long. CDR3 coding DNA: TGTGCCAGCAGTCGCGCCGGGACAAGGGCCTACGAGCAGTACTTC. Its translation: CASSRAGTRAYEQYF.

This chain uses TRBV4-2 with TRBJ2-5, with unresolved D. Trimming stripped 4 bases from V and 1 base from J, with 19 bases between. The CDR3 runs to 17 residues. The V gene's germline CDR1 is LGHNA and CDR2 YNFKEQ. CDR3 region: CASSPRDSLGSQETQYF. DNA of the CDR3: TGTGCCAGCAGCCCTCGCGACTCCCTAGGAAGCCAAGAGACCCAGTACTTC.